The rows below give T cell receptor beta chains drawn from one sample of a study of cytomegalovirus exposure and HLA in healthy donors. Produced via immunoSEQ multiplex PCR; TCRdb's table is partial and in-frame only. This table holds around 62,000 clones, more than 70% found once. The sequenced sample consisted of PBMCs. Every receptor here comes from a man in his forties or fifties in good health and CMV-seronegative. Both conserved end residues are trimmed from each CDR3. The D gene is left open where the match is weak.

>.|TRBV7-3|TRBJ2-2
ASGAGGTGELF
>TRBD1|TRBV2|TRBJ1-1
ASSYRGENFAF
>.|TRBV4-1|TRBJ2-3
ASSQAGVRTDTQY
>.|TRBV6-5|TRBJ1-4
ASSYMGLANEKLF
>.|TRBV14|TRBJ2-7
ASSSGARGWEQY
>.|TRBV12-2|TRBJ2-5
ASRPLLSSGSKTQY
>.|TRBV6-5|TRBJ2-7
ASSYSQDSGYEQY
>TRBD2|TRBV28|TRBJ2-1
ASSPQRPGLRNEQF
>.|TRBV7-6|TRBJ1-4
ASSLDSMGEKLF
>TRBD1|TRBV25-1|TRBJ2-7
ASSLGGWNEQY
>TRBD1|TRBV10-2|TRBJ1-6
ASNGQGYNSPLH